This TCR beta chain emerged from a study of T cell repertoires in cytomegalovirus infection. In the study overall: Shared public TCR beta signatures pointed to both CMV infection and a matching HLA type. Broader study findings: Cumulative public TCR beta family frequency identified carriers of CMV plus the relevant HLA.

In the case of this clonotype: Its antigen remains unidentified.

Via MiXCR, TCRdb re-called the reads, giving one row per CDR3 protein. The sample has 700,000 to 900,000 distinct CDR3 sequences, about 28% seen once. This receptor was obtained from a human donor in good health (CMV status not recorded). Some clones in this sample may be carry-over from other donors' samples. The material sequenced was cultured CD8+ T cells from PBMCs, taken from culture after CMV antigen stimulation.

The CDR3 DNA reads as TGTGCCAGCACCGGACCTCCAGATACGCAGTATTTT. It encodes CASTGPPDTQYF. This sequence joins TRBV9 and TRBJ2-3; D not certain. Germline loops: CDR1 SGDLS, CDR2 YYNGEE. The CDR3 has 12 amino acids. Trimming cost V 6 bases and J 4 bases, with 9 bases left between them.